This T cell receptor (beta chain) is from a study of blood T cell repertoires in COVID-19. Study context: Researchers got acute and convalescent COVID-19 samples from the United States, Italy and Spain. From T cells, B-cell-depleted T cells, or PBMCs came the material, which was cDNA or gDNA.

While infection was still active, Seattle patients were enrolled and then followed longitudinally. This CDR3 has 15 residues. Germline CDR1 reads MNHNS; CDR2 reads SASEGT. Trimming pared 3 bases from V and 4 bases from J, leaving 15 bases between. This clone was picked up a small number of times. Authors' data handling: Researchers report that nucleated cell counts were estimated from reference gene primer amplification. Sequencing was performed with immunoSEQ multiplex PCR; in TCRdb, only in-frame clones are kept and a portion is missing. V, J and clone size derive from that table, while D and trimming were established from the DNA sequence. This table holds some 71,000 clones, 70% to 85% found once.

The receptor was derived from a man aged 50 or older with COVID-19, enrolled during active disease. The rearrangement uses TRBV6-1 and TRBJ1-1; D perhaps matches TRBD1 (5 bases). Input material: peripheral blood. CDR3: CASSDPKGFRTEAFF. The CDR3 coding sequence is TGTGCCAGCAGTGACCCGAAGGGGTTTCGCACTGAAGCTTTCTTT.